Each of the 7 T cell receptor beta chains below was sequenced from the same sample in a study of cytomegalovirus exposure and HLA in healthy donors. The PCR was carried out with 60 Vbeta primers and 13 Jbeta primers. Produced via immunoSEQ multiplex PCR; TCRdb's table is partial and in-frame only. The table shows 150,000 to 200,000 clones, with around 75% occurring only once. Sequencing used PBMCs. Receptor source: a male donor in good health and CMV-seronegative.

Comment on this clone: This sample also contains other DNA sequences that code for the same CDR3. The gene calls are TRBV9 and TRBJ2-7; TRBD1 matches 7 bases. Germline lookup yields CDR1 SGDLS and CDR2 YYNGEE. This CDR3 has 15 amino acids. V lost 4 bases and J lost 0; bases outside the gene matches: 7. CDR3 loop: CASSPRDRSSYEQYF. The CDR3 DNA reads TGTGCCAGCAGCCCCCGGGACAGAAGCTCCTACGAGCAGTACTTC.

The CDR3 is CASSYSFDSYEQYF. CDR3 nucleotide sequence: TGTGCCAGCAGTTACTCTTTTGACAGCTACGAGCAGTACTTC. The chain links TRBV6-5 to TRBJ2-7, with a weak D call TRBD1 (5 bases). The CDR3 consists of 14 residues. Trimming took off 0 bases at V and 3 bases at J, with 9 bases between the two ends. Germline CDR1 and CDR2: MNHEY and SVGAGI.

The rearrangement uses TRBV28 and TRBJ2-3; D perhaps matches TRBD1 (5 bases). Germline V lookup: CDR1 MDHEN, CDR2 SYDVKM. The V end lost 7 bases, the J end lost 5 bases, and 10 bases lay between the germline ends. The CDR3 contains 12 residues. CDR3 DNA sequence: TGTGCCAGCACCCAGGGAATAGATACGCAGTATTTT. Translated: CASTQGIDTQYF.

The J gene is TRBJ2-1, the V gene TRBV5-1; D remains ambiguous. V was pared by 0 bases and J by 2 bases, with 12 bases between. Germline lookup yields CDR1 SGHRS and CDR2 YFSETQ. The CDR3 totals 16 residues. The CDR3 DNA reads TGCGCCAGCAGCTTGGGGTTACTAAATCCCTACAATGAGCAGTTCTTC. As protein: CASSLGLLNPYNEQFF.

The rearrangement links TRBV7-8 to TRBJ2-2; TRBD2 matches 12 bases. The CDR3 totals 17 residues. The germline CDR1 and CDR2 sequences are SGHVS and FQNEAQ. V shed 3 bases and J 6 bases; nucleotides not matched to a gene: 8. The CDR3 DNA reads as TGTGCCAGCAGCTTGCTAGCGGGAGGGCCTAGGGCCGGGGAGCTGTTTTTT. It specifies CASSLLAGGPRAGELFF.

The rearrangement joins TRBV11-2 to TRBJ2-7; 9 nucleotides agree with TRBD2. CDR3 length: 14 amino acids. Germline values: CDR1 SGHAT, CDR2 FQNNGV. Trimming removed 6 bases from V and 4 bases from J; junction bases left unmatched: 7. This CDR3 is CASRAAREGYEQYF. CDR3 nucleotides: TGTGCCAGCAGGGCCGCGCGGGAGGGTTACGAGCAGTACTTC.

In this sample, this clone turned up a few times. This chain links TRBV30 with TRBJ2-3; D remains unclear. V was pared by 0 bases and J by 2 bases, with 9 bases between. The CDR3 covers 14 residues. The V gene's germline CDR1 is GTSNPN and CDR2 SVGIG (reference sequence). CDR3 region: CAWSVGKYTDTQYF. CDR3 DNA: TGTGCCTGGAGTGTGGGCAAGTACACAGATACGCAGTATTTT.